The 10 T cell receptor beta chains below come from one sample, sequenced in a study of blood T cell repertoires in COVID-19. The table came from immunoSEQ multiplex PCR; TCRdb's copy has only in-frame clones and leaves some out. The profile shows roughly 230,000 clones, 65% to 85% of them singletons. Sequencing was carried out using peripheral blood. These receptors were taken from a man aged 40-50 years with acute or convalescent COVID-19.

V is TRBV3-1 (or the pseudogene TRBV3-2) and J is TRBJ2-1, with 9 nucleotides matching TRBD2. V lost 3 bases, J lost 6 bases, and 9 bases stayed unmatched. Germline V CDR1 and CDR2: LGHDT, YNNKEL (reference sequence). The CDR3 runs 16 residues. The CDR3 here is CASSHLGLAGINEQFF. The CDR3 nucleotides read TGTGCCAGCAGCCATTTAGGGCTAGCGGGAATCAATGAGCAGTTCTTC.

This sequence joins TRBV4-1 and TRBJ2-4; 10 bases map to TRBD2. The CDR3 loop spans 18 amino acids. Germline V gene lookup returns CDR1 MGHRA and CDR2 YSYEKL. V lost 5 bases, J lost 6 bases, and 16 bases stayed unmatched. CDR3 residues: CASSGPGLAGARGNIQYF. The CDR3 nucleotides are TGCGCCAGCAGCGGACCCGGGCTAGCGGGAGCGAGGGGAAACATTCAGTACTTC.

The chain is built from TRBV6-5 and TRBJ2-7, with D possibly being TRBD2 (5 bases). Germline assignment: CDR1 MNHEY and CDR2 SVGAGI. There are 14 residues in the CDR3. Trimming removed 6 bases from V and 6 bases from J, with 18 bases in between. CDR3: CASSHRREGGEQYF. DNA of the CDR3: TGTGCCAGCAGCCACCGTCGCGAGGGTGGCGAGCAGTACTTC.

The gene calls are TRBV19 and TRBJ1-3, with D possibly TRBD1 on 5 matching bases. This CDR3 spans 17 amino acids. V was shortened by 7 bases and J by 4 bases, with 23 bases between the two germline ends. The germline V gene encodes CDR1 LNHDA and CDR2 SQIVND (reference sequence). Written as DNA, the CDR3 is TGTGCCAGTAACCCGGGACTTCCAGGATCATCGGGAAACACCATATATTTT. Its translation: CASNPGLPGSSGNTIYF.

This clone occurred a few times. This chain uses TRBV7-3 with TRBJ2-2; D is uncertain. Trimming cost V 3 bases and J 6 bases, with 5 bases left between them. The CDR3 covers 12 residues. Germline V CDR1 and CDR2: SGHTA, FQGTGA. The CDR3, as DNA: TGTGCCAGCAGCTTGGCTCCCGGGGAGCTGTTTTTT. Its translation is CASSLAPGELFF.

The chain is built from TRBV19 and TRBJ1-2; D unclear. Trimming cost V 4 bases and J 2 bases, with 11 bases left between them. This CDR3 spans 14 amino acids. Germline loops: CDR1 LNHDA, CDR2 SQIVND (reference sequence). CDR3 loop: CASSTRQENYGYTF. The CDR3 coding sequence is TGTGCCAGTAGTACCCGCCAAGAGAACTATGGCTACACCTTC.

The sample holds one count of this clone. The V call is TRBV3-1 (or the pseudogene TRBV3-2), the J call TRBJ2-5; perhaps TRBD2 as D (5 bases). V dropped 6 bases and J dropped 0 bases, with 8 bases sitting between them. CDR3 length: 13 amino acids. The germline V gene encodes CDR1 LGHDT and CDR2 YNNKEL (reference sequence). CDR3 DNA sequence: TGTGCCAGCAGTCTGGACTACCAAGAGACCCAGTACTTC. It specifies CASSLDYQETQYF.

This clone was recorded a few times. The V call is TRBV15, the J call TRBJ2-5; 11 bases agree with TRBD1. Germline V gene lookup returns CDR1 LNHNV and CDR2 YYDKDF (reference sequence). Trimming took 3 bases from V and 0 from J; bases not matched to a gene: 0. The CDR3 has 15 amino acids. The CDR3 here is CATSRGQGDQETQYF. Written as DNA, the CDR3 is TGTGCCACCAGCAGGGGACAGGGGGACCAAGAGACCCAGTACTTC.

The rearrangement uses TRBV6-2 or TRBV6-3 and TRBJ2-7; D call uncertain. Germline CDR1 reads MNHEY; CDR2 reads SVGEGT. This CDR3 comprises 16 residues. Trimming stripped 0 bases from V and 2 bases from J, with 14 bases between. CDR3 nucleotide sequence: TGTGCCAGCAGTTACTCGTCTGCCGGTGCAACCTACGAGCAGTACTTC. Translated, it gives CASSYSSAGATYEQYF.

This sequence joins TRBV6-5 and TRBJ1-2, with 7 bases matching TRBD1. This CDR3 has 15 residues. V was pared by 7 bases and J by 9 bases, with 17 bases of the junction left unmatched. The V gene's germline CDR1 is MNHEY and CDR2 SVGAGI. The CDR3 spells CASKVGQVSLGRYTF. As DNA, the CDR3 is TGTGCCAGCAAAGTCGGACAGGTCTCCTTAGGACGCTACACCTTC.